The rows below give T cell receptor beta chains drawn from one sample of a study of blood T cell repertoires in COVID-19. Using immunoSEQ multiplex PCR, the repertoire was profiled, and TCRdb retains in-frame clones only, with some absent. In the table there are around 220,000 clones, 88% of which are singletons. The sample was PBMCs or T cells enriched from blood (not recorded which). The receptors come from a woman aged 45-59 years with acute COVID-19. Both conserved end residues are part of each CDR3. The D gene is left open where the match is weak. Clone size is stated in some rows and not others, as once, few, many or a class when expanded.

J | V | size | D | DNA | CDR3
TRBJ2-1 | TRBV30 | . | TRBD1 | TGTGCCTGGAGTGCCAGACAGGGGCCGACTAACAATGAGCAGTTCTTC | CAWSARQGPTNNEQFF
TRBJ2-1 | TRBV7-6 | once | TRBD2 | TGTGCCAGCAGCCTTGGGACTAGCGGGAGTAGTGATGAGCAGTTCTTC | CASSLGTSGSSDEQFF
TRBJ1-1 | TRBV5-5 | . | TRBD1 | TGTGCCAGCAGCTCCACCGCCCTCAGGGGGATTCAAGCTTTCTTT | CASSSTALRGIQAFF
TRBJ1-6 | TRBV28 | . | . | TGTGCCAGCAGGGGAGCCAGTAATTCACCCCTCCACTTT | CASRGASNSPLHF
TRBJ2-7 | TRBV6-5 | . | TRBD1 | TGTGCCAGCATCGCGACGGGACAGGGAACCTACGAGCAGTACTTC | CASIATGQGTYEQYF
TRBJ2-7 | TRBV7-8 | . | . | TGTGCCAGCAGCCCATCCCGGGGACACTCCTACGAGCAGTACTTC | CASSPSRGHSYEQYF
TRBJ1-3 | TRBV4-2 | once | TRBD1 | TGTGCCAGCAGCCAAGAGGGACAGGCCTCTGGAAACACCATATATTTT | CASSQEGQASGNTIYF
TRBJ2-7 | TRBV13 | . | TRBD2 | TGTGCCAGCAGCTCCTGGACTAGCGGAACCTACGAGCAGTACTTC | CASSSWTSGTYEQYF
TRBJ1-6 | TRBV6-5 | few | TRBD1 | TGTGCCAGCACCACGGACAGGGGAGCTAATTCACCCCTCCACTTT | CASTTDRGANSPLHF
TRBJ1-5 | TRBV5-1 | . | . | TGCGCCAGCAGCTTGGGCGGGCGCCAGCCCCAGCATTTT | CASSLGGRQPQHF
TRBJ2-1 | TRBV27 | few | . | TGTGCCAGCAGTCATTATCAGGGGTACAATTCAAATGAGCAGTTCTTC | CASSHYQGYNSNEQFF
TRBJ1-2 | TRBV18 | . | . | TGTGCCAGCTCACCCCTCCGCCGGGACAAGGTTTATGGCTACACCTTC | CASSPLRRDKVYGYTF
TRBJ2-1 | TRBV7-3 | . | . | TGTGCCAGCAGCCCGGCGGACAATGAGCAGTTCTTC | CASSPADNEQFF
TRBJ2-7 | TRBV30 | . | . | TGTGCCTGGAGTGTACTTAGGTCGGACACGGTGTTCCACGAGCAGTACTTC | CAWSVLRSDTVFHEQYF
TRBJ2-5 | TRBV2 | . | . | TGTGCCAGCAGTTACAGGGTCGGAGAGACCCAGTACTTC | CASSYRVGETQYF
TRBJ2-1 | TRBV7-2 | . | TRBD2 | TGTGCCAGCAGCCTGAACAACCCCTGGGAGCGGGGCCCCTACAATGAGCAGTTCTTC | CASSLNNPWERGPYNEQFF
TRBJ2-7 | TRBV30 | . | TRBD1 | TGTGCCTGGAGTGACGTCCCAGGGGGCCCCTACGAGCAGTACTTC | CAWSDVPGGPYEQYF